Included here is one T cell receptor (beta chain) sequence, with context. Its antigen is not identified. Assay used: immunoSEQ multiplex PCR; TCRdb lists only in-frame clones, some missing. The table lists 13,000 or so clones, about 70% of them singletons. The germline gives CDR1 SGDLS, CDR2 YYNGEE. This CDR3 spans 13 amino acids. V was cut by 1 base and J by 8 bases, with 12 bases left in between. This sample is drawn from a study of CD4+ T cells in melanoma. Study findings and constraints: Neoantigen-specific CD4+ T cells in melanoma reportedly had diverse differentiation states. A reported correlation linked neoantigen-specific CD4+ T cells to CD8+, macrophage and B cell function.

This chain joins TRBV9 and TRBJ1-1; D may be TRBD1 (6 bases). Sequenced: cells from a culture (not recorded whether cultured in vitro). The TCR was taken from a human donor with melanoma. CDR3 nucleotides: TGTGCCAGCAGCGTAACGTCGACAGGCGAAGCTTTCTTT. Encoded protein: CASSVTSTGEAFF.